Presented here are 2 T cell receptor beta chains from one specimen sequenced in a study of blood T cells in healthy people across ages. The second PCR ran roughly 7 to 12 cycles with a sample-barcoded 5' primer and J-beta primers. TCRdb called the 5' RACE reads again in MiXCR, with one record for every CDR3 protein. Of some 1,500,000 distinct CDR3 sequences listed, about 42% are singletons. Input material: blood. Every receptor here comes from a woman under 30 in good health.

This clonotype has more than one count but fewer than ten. DNA for the CDR3: TGTGCCAGCAGCTTAGGTCCCTTTTCCTACAATGAGCAGTACTTC. Amino acids: CASSLGPFSYNEQYF. The V and J genes are TRBV11-2 and TRBJ2-1; D unresolved. The J call is in doubt because the DNA end fits TRBJ2-7 better. Germline V CDR1 and CDR2: SGHAT, FQNNGV. CDR3 length: 15 residues.

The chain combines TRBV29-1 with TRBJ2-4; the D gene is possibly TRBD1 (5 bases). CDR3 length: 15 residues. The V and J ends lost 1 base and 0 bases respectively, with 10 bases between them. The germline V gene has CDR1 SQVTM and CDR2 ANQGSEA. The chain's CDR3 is CSVEVGQGAKNIQYF. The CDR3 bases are TGCAGCGTTGAAGTTGGGCAGGGAGCCAAAAACATTCAGTACTTC.